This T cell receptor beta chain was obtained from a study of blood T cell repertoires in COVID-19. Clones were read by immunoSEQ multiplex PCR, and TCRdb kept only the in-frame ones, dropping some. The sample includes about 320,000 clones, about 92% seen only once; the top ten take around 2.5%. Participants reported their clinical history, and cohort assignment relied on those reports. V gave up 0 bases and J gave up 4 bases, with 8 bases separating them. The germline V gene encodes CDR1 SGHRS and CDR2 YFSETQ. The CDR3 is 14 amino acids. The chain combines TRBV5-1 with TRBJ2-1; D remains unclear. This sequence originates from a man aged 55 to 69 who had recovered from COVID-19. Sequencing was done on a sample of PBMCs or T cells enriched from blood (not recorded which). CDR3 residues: CASSLAARYNEQFF. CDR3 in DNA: TGCGCCAGCAGCTTGGCCGCGAGGTACAATGAGCAGTTCTTC.